This T cell receptor beta chain is drawn from a study of cytomegalovirus exposure and HLA in healthy donors. General observations from the study: Presence/absence analyses assumed roughly uniform sequencing depth across donors. CMV serostatus was the sole immune exposure information available. Per a prior analysis, the majority of TCR beta V segments were productive roughly 90% or roughly 30% of the time. Later analysis identified several of the most significant clusters that appeared linked to common viral pathogens.

About this clone itself: What it binds is not known.

Primers: 60 Vbeta forward and 13 Jbeta reverse. Repertoires were generated with immunoSEQ multiplex PCR, while TCRdb's copy carries only in-frame clones and drops some. Of around 200,000 clones in the sample, roughly 76% were seen once. The germline V and J ends were trimmed by 0 bases and 0 bases, with 9 bases remaining between them. The CDR3 totals 15 residues. Germline-derived CDR1 and CDR2 are SGHNT and YYREEE (reference sequence). The receptor was derived from a man aged 40-50 years in good health and CMV-seropositive. Sequencing was done on a sample of PBMCs. The chain couples TRBV5-4 to TRBJ2-5; D is possibly TRBD1 (6 bases). For the CDR3, the DNA is TGTGCCAGCAGCTTGGTAGGGGGAAACCAAGAGACCCAGTACTTC. As protein: CASSLVGGNQETQYF.